These 32 T cell receptor beta chains were all obtained from the same sample, sequenced in a study of cytomegalovirus exposure and HLA in healthy donors. PCR was performed using 60 Vbeta and 13 Jbeta primers. The data were produced by immunoSEQ multiplex PCR, yet TCRdb's version contains in-frame clones alone and is incomplete. The sample includes more than 90,000 clones, 70% seen only once; the top ten take 8.7%. The specimen sequenced was PBMCs. All receptors derive from a man younger than 45 in good health and CMV-seropositive.

V usage is TRBV9 and J usage is TRBJ2-1; 8 bases map to TRBD1. Germline V gene sequence: CDR1 SGDLS, CDR2 YYNGEE. The J segment lost 9 bases and the V segment lost 4 bases, leaving 12 bases of the junction unmatched. This CDR3 is built from 15 residues. CDR3 coding DNA: TGTGCCAGCAGCCCCGGGGTGGGACAGGCAGTTGAGCAGTTCTTC. It yields the protein CASSPGVGQAVEQFF.

This clone was found a few times. V gene TRBV15 combines with J gene TRBJ1-5; TRBD1 might be the D (5 bases). Germline-derived CDR1 and CDR2 are LNHNV and YYDKDF (reference sequence). V was clipped by 5 bases and J by 0 bases, with 20 bases between them. The length of the CDR3 is 18 residues. The CDR3 coding sequence is TGTGCCACCAGCCTAAAGGGCAGGGAAAGAGGTAGCAATCAGCCCCAGCATTTT. This codes for CATSLKGRERGSNQPQHF.

This clone was seen only a few times. The rearrangement joins TRBV7-8 to TRBJ1-3; the D gene is possibly TRBD1 (6 bases). Germline V CDR1 and CDR2: SGHVS, FQNEAQ. The CDR3 has 14 residues. V was cut by 5 bases and J by 3 bases, with 11 bases left in between. The CDR3 coding sequence is TGTGCCAGCAGCCTGACAGGAGATGGAAACACCATATATTTT. It encodes CASSLTGDGNTIYF.

This clone has only a few counts. The rearrangement links TRBV4-3 to TRBJ1-3, with D tentatively TRBD1 (5 bases). Trimming shortened V by 0 bases and J by 0 bases, and 12 bases separated the two germline ends. Germline V gives CDR1 LGHNA, CDR2 YSLEER. The length of the CDR3 is 17 residues. Here the CDR3 DNA reads TGCGCCAGCAGCCAAGACGGACACGGAACCTCTGGAAACACCATATATTTT. Its translation: CASSQDGHGTSGNTIYF.

In this sample, this clone turned up once. The chain has TRBV6-1 and TRBJ2-5, with 7 bases aligning to TRBD2. CDR3 length: 13 residues. The germline CDR1 and CDR2 sequences are MNHNS and SASEGT. V lost 6 bases, J lost 4 bases, and 5 bases stayed unmatched. This chain's CDR3 is CASRAGTTETQYF. The DNA of the CDR3 is TGTGCCAGCAGGGCCGGGACTACAGAGACCCAGTACTTC.

This clone was detected only a few times. V and J are TRBV7-9 and TRBJ2-1, with D unresolved. Germline lookup yields CDR1 SEHNR and CDR2 FQNEAQ (reference sequence). Trimming pared 11 bases from V and 4 bases from J, leaving 12 bases between. There are 12 residues in the CDR3. The CDR3 here is CAGSRGYNEQFF. The CDR3 DNA is TGTGCCGGCTCCCGAGGTTACAATGAGCAGTTCTTC.

The chain couples TRBV29-1 to TRBJ2-3; 7 nucleotides agree with TRBD1. Germline CDR1 and CDR2: SQVTM and ANQGSEA. The junction had 8 bases not matched to a gene; V was cut back by 8 bases and J by 6 bases. The CDR3 is 12 amino acids. The CDR3 region is CSPKQGYDTQYF. DNA of the CDR3: TGCAGCCCAAAACAGGGGTACGATACGCAGTATTTT.

The chain carries TRBV10-1 and TRBJ2-3; D not resolved. V was pared by 3 bases and J by 5 bases, with 15 bases between. From germline, CDR1 is WNHNN and CDR2 SYGVQD (reference sequence). The CDR3 totals 15 residues. CDR3 sequence: CASSESRVTRDTQYF. In DNA, the CDR3 is TGCGCCAGCAGTGAATCCCGGGTTACGAGAGATACGCAGTATTTT.

This sequence joins TRBV30 and TRBJ1-1, with 8 nucleotides matching TRBD1. CDR1 is GTSNPN, CDR2 SVGIG, per germline (reference sequence). Trimming removed 5 bases from V and 0 bases from J; junction bases left unmatched: 2. The length of the CDR3 is 13 residues. DNA of the CDR3: TGTGCCTGGGGGACAGGAGTGAACACTGAAGCTTTCTTT. Encoded protein: CAWGTGVNTEAFF. Combining the CDR3 with reference TRBV30 and TRBJ1-1 gives the whole variable domain SQTIHQWPATLVQPVGSPLSLECTVEGTSNPNLYWYRQAAGRGLQLLFYSVGIGQISSEVPQNLSASRPQDRQFILSSKKLLLSDSGFYLCAWGTGVNTEAFFGQGTRLTVV.

J is TRBJ2-7 and V is TRBV18; TRBD1 matches at 8 bases. Per germline, CDR1 KGHSH and CDR2 LQKENI. CDR3 size: 14 residues. Trimming removed 1 base from V and 6 bases from J; junction bases left unmatched: 5. CDR3 amino acids: CASSPQAGGSEQYV. CDR3 DNA: TGTGCCAGCTCACCACAGGCAGGGGGCTCCGAGCAGTACGTC.

The chain carries TRBV4-1 and TRBJ1-2, with 8 bases fitting TRBD1. Per the germline V gene, CDR1 is MGHRA and CDR2 is YSYEKL. The CDR3 is 18 residues long. The junction had 19 bases not matched to a gene; V was cut back by 2 bases and J by 8 bases. CDR3 sequence reads: CASSQRSHPGRTGSGYTF. The CDR3 nucleotides read TGCGCCAGCAGCCAACGTTCCCACCCCGGTCGGACAGGGAGCGGCTACACCTTC.

The rearrangement links TRBV19 to TRBJ1-4; possible D gene TRBD1, 6 bases. Trimming pared 6 bases from V and 7 bases from J, leaving 12 bases between. CDR3 length equals 13 residues. CDR1 LNHDA and CDR2 SQIVND come from the germline V gene (reference sequence). In DNA, the CDR3 is TGTGCCAGTAGCCAGGGGTTAGGTGAAAAACTGTTTTTT. Amino acid sequence: CASSQGLGEKLFF.

The J gene is TRBJ1-1, the V gene TRBV12-5; 8 bases fit TRBD1. Looked up from germline, CDR1 is LGHNT and CDR2 is FRNRAP. The CDR3 totals 17 residues. Trimming took 3 bases from V and 1 from J; bases not matched to a gene: 10. This CDR3 reads CASGFNLQGVRNTEAFF. Written as DNA, the CDR3 is TGTGCTAGTGGTTTTAACCTACAGGGGGTTAGGAACACTGAAGCTTTCTTT.

V is TRBV19 and J is TRBJ2-7, with TRBD1 identical over 7 bases. There are 13 residues in the CDR3. Unmatched junction bases numbered 4, after V lost 5 bases and J lost 3 bases. Per the germline V gene, CDR1 is LNHDA and CDR2 is SQIVND (reference sequence). The DNA for the CDR3 is TGTGCCAGTAGTCTCAGACAGGGCTACGAGCAGTACTTC. The encoded protein is CASSLRQGYEQYF.

The genes are TRBV11-2 and TRBJ1-1; D is perhaps TRBD1 (6 bases). V was shortened by 4 bases and J by 3 bases, with 15 bases between the two germline ends. There are 15 residues in the CDR3. Germline V CDR1 and CDR2: SGHAT, FQNNGV. As DNA, the CDR3 is TGTGCCAGCAGCTCCAGGGGAGGGGGGTACACTGAAGCTTTCTTT. It is translated as CASSSRGGGYTEAFF.

V gene TRBV5-1 combines with J gene TRBJ1-2; 9 bases map to TRBD1. V gave up 5 bases and J gave up 2 bases; unmatched junction bases: 7. The V gene's germline CDR1 is SGHRS and CDR2 YFSETQ. There are 15 residues in the CDR3. Here the CDR3 DNA reads TGCGCCAGCAGACGGGACAGGGAGACGAACTATGGCTACACCTTC. Translating gives CASRRDRETNYGYTF.

The rearrangement uses TRBV13 and TRBJ2-2; 10 bases fit TRBD2. The CDR3 runs to 18 residues. The ends lost 4 bases at V and 0 bases at J; junction bases unmatched: 8. Germline CDR1 reads PRHDT; CDR2 reads FYEKMQ (reference sequence). The CDR3 DNA is TGTGCCAGCAGCTCCTACCTAGCGGGGGAGACGAACACCGGGGAGCTGTTTTTT. Amino acids: CASSSYLAGETNTGELFF.

Only one count was recorded for this clone. The chain joins TRBV9 to TRBJ2-3; the match to TRBD2 covers 12 bases. V lost 3 bases, J lost 4 bases, and 9 bases stayed unmatched. The germline gives CDR1 SGDLS, CDR2 YYNGEE. The CDR3 sequence is 17 residues long. The CDR3: CASSDKLAGGPPDTQYF. In nucleotides, the CDR3 is TGTGCCAGCAGCGATAAACTAGCGGGAGGTCCGCCAGATACGCAGTATTTT. Based on the CDR3 plus reference TRBV9 and TRBJ2-3, the full variable domain is DSGVTQTPKHLITATGQRVTLRCSPRSGDLSVYWYQQSLDQGLQFLIQYYNGEERAKGNILERFSAQQFPDLHSELNLSSLELGDSALYFCASSDKLAGGPPDTQYFGPGTRLTVL.

CDR3 coding DNA: TGTGCTAGTGGTTTGGCAGTGGCAGGGGGTTCCTACGAGCAGTACTTC. Its protein is CASGLAVAGGSYEQYF. The chain has TRBV12-5 and TRBJ2-7; TRBD1 agrees at 7 bases. CDR1 is LGHNT, CDR2 FRNRAP, per germline. The junction had 7 bases not matched to a gene; V was cut back by 1 base and J by 1 base. The CDR3 covers 16 residues.

This chain uses TRBV7-2 with TRBJ1-3, with 7 positions matching TRBD1. This CDR3 spans 15 amino acids. Germline V gene sequence: CDR1 SGHTA, CDR2 FQGNSA. The junction had 5 bases not matched to a gene; V was cut back by 4 bases and J by 2 bases. CDR3 sequence: CASSSTGDAGNTIYF. As DNA, the CDR3 is TGTGCCAGCAGCTCCACAGGGGATGCTGGAAACACCATATATTTT.

This chain uses TRBV5-4 with TRBJ2-3; TRBD2 agrees at 9 bases. The length of the CDR3 is 15 residues. V was pared by 2 bases and J by 4 bases, with 5 bases of the junction left unmatched. CDR1 SGHNT and CDR2 YYREEE come from the germline V gene (reference sequence). CDR3 DNA: TGTGCCAGCAGCTTAGCGGGGGGAAAGGCAGATACGCAGTATTTT. Its translation: CASSLAGGKADTQYF. The full variable domain, in which reference TRBV5-4 and TRBJ2-3 provide the parts outside the CDR3, is ETGVTQSPTHLIKTRGQQVTLRCSSQSGHNTVSWYQQALGQGPQFIFQYYREEENGRGNFPPRFSGLQFPNYSSELNVNALELDDSALYLCASSLAGGKADTQYFGPGTRLTVL.

This clone was picked up a small number of times. The V call is TRBV7-2, the J call TRBJ2-3; TRBD2 matches at 11 bases. With V trimmed by 0 bases and J by 7 bases, 6 bases remained unmatched. The CDR3 totals 16 residues. Per the germline V gene, CDR1 is SGHTA and CDR2 is FQGNSA. CDR3 sequence (DNA): TGTGCCAGCAGCTTAGCTAGCGGGAGGGCCGGAAATACGCAGTATTTT. Amino acids: CASSLASGRAGNTQYF.

The chain couples TRBV9 to TRBJ1-4; 8 bases are a match to TRBD1. The germline gives CDR1 SGDLS, CDR2 YYNGEE. The V segment lost 3 bases and the J segment 4 bases; nucleotides outside the gene matches: 11. The CDR3 is 17 amino acids. The CDR3 DNA reads TGTGCCAGCAGCGCCCCCAGGACAGGGCGCTATAATGAAAAACTGTTTTTT. It yields the protein CASSAPRTGRYNEKLFF. The variable domain in full, completed from reference TRBV9 and TRBJ1-4, reads DSGVTQTPKHLITATGQRVTLRCSPRSGDLSVYWYQQSLDQGLQFLIQYYNGEERAKGNILERFSAQQFPDLHSELNLSSLELGDSALYFCASSAPRTGRYNEKLFFGSGTQLSVL.

The chain carries TRBV28 and TRBJ1-2, with TRBD1 matching 10 bases. The CDR3 length is 13 residues. The germline CDR1 and CDR2 sequences are MDHEN and SYDVKM. J was trimmed by 5 bases and V by 8 bases; bases with no gene match: 5. The CDR3 sequence is CASGQGVGYGYTF. Here the CDR3 DNA reads TGTGCCAGCGGACAGGGGGTCGGGTATGGCTACACCTTC.

V and J are TRBV25-1 and TRBJ2-1; 11 nucleotides line up with TRBD2. Germline values: CDR1 MGHDK, CDR2 SYGVNS. V was clipped by 6 bases and J by 5 bases; unmatched bases: 15. The CDR3 loop spans 18 amino acids. The CDR3 nucleotides are TGTGCCAGCAGAGCCCTAATAGGACTAGCGGGCACCAACAATGAGCAGTTCTTC. This encodes CASRALIGLAGTNNEQFF.

This clone has only one observation. The CDR3 protein is CASSPLNRDTPYSNQPQHF. The CDR3 DNA sequence: TGTGCCAGCAGCCCACTAAACCGGGACACTCCGTATAGCAATCAGCCCCAGCATTTT. The chain joins TRBV28 to TRBJ1-5; tentatively, D is TRBD1 (6 bases). With 6 bases removed from V and 0 bases from J, the gap between germline ends came to 24 bases. The germline V gene encodes CDR1 MDHEN and CDR2 SYDVKM. The CDR3 totals 19 residues.

This chain connects TRBV9 to TRBJ2-7, with 10 positions matching TRBD2. The CDR3 has 15 residues. CDR1 and CDR2 (germline): SGDLS, YYNGEE. V gave up 1 base and J gave up 10 bases; unmatched junction bases: 11. The CDR3 reads CASSVNGLAEAEQYV. In nucleotides, the CDR3 is TGTGCCAGCAGCGTAAATGGACTAGCGGAAGCCGAACAGTACGTC.

The rearrangement uses TRBV9 and TRBJ1-3, with 7 bases that match TRBD1. In germline, CDR1 is SGDLS, CDR2 YYNGEE. With V trimmed by 0 bases and J by 3 bases, 9 bases remained unmatched. The CDR3 runs 17 residues. The CDR3 DNA is TGTGCCAGCAGCGTAGCCTTCGGGACAGAATTTGGAAACACCATATATTTT. Protein product: CASSVAFGTEFGNTIYF. Complete variable domain (other parts from reference TRBV9 and TRBJ1-3): DSGVTQTPKHLITATGQRVTLRCSPRSGDLSVYWYQQSLDQGLQFLIQYYNGEERAKGNILERFSAQQFPDLHSELNLSSLELGDSALYFCASSVAFGTEFGNTIYFGEGSWLTVV.

The chain recombines TRBV15 with TRBJ2-3, with 14 nucleotides matching TRBD2. V gave up 6 bases and J gave up 7 bases; unmatched junction bases: 6. CDR1 LNHNV and CDR2 YYDKDF come from the germline V gene (reference sequence). The CDR3 sequence is 15 residues long. The CDR3 nucleotides read TGTGCCACCAGAGTACGGACTAGCGGGGGGAATACGCAGTATTTT. Amino acids: CATRVRTSGGNTQYF.

This clone was seen a handful of times. The chain combines TRBV18 with TRBJ2-7, with TRBD1 as a possible D gene (6 bases). The CDR3 runs to 14 residues. V gave up 3 bases and J gave up 3 bases, with 12 bases separating them. Germline CDR1 KGHSH, CDR2 LQKENI. CDR3 sequence (DNA): TGTGCCAGCTCACCCTCGGGACAACACTACGAGCAGTACGTC. Translation gives CASSPSGQHYEQYV.

The CDR3 region has the DNA TGCGCCAGCAGCTTGGTGCAGGGGACCTATGGCTACACCTTC. Residues: CASSLVQGTYGYTF. This chain links TRBV5-1 with TRBJ1-2; possible D gene TRBD1, 6 bases. The CDR3 is made up of 14 amino acids. The germline V gene encodes CDR1 SGHRS and CDR2 YFSETQ. The V gene lost 0 bases and the J gene lost 4 bases, with 10 bases spanning the gap.

The chain uses TRBV5-8 and TRBJ2-3, with 7 bases aligning to TRBD2. This CDR3 has 15 amino acids. J lost 1 base, V lost 0 bases, and 2 bases had no gene match. Germline V gene lookup returns CDR1 SGHTS and CDR2 YDEGEE. The CDR3 spells CASSLGGGGTDTQYF. CDR3 sequence (DNA): TGTGCCAGCAGCTTGGGCGGGGGTGGCACAGATACGCAGTATTTT.